A single sample is the source of the 16 T cell receptor beta chains below, sequenced in a study of CD4 T cells in relation to SARS-CoV-2 and coronaviruses (dated by TCRdb to the early 2020s). The library came from the immunoSEQ multiplex PCR assay. TCRdb provides this immuneACCESS table in a form limited to in-frame rearrangements. Some clones are lacking; in checked studies, under half of them reflect an unresolved V gene, and why the rest are absent is not known. Counted in this sample were around 20,000 clones; approximately 78% of them appeared once. Approximately 20% of the sample rests with the top ten. CD4+ T cells from unexposed donors were collected before the COVID-19 pandemic (2011-2018). After around 10 days of culture, CD4+ T cells were isolated with the EasySep CD4+ T cell isolation kit. These receptors' antigens are unknown. The sample was CD4+ T cells from PBMCs, cultured in vitro. Every receptor here comes from a human donor in good health.

This clone was seen a handful of times. V and J are TRBV6-5 and TRBJ1-5, with D hard to call. The germline V and J ends were trimmed by 8 bases and 6 bases, with 14 bases remaining between them. The CDR3 is 13 residues long. CDR1 is MNHEY and CDR2 is SVGAGI in the germline V gene. The CDR3 protein is CASLVGNGQPQHF. The CDR3 DNA reads TGTGCCAGCTTGGTGGGGAACGGTCAGCCCCAGCATTTT.

The genes are TRBV7-3 and TRBJ2-2; D remains unclear. V lost 2 bases and J 3 bases, leaving 1 base between the germline ends. This CDR3 has 12 residues. Germline CDR1 reads SGHTA; CDR2 reads FQGTGA. As DNA, the CDR3 is TGTGCCAGCAGCTTAGACACCGGGGAGCTGTTTTTT. As protein: CASSLDTGELFF.

J is TRBJ1-1 and V is TRBV25-1; no definite D call. Germline V CDR1 and CDR2: MGHDK, SYGVNS. Trimming took 3 bases from V and 5 from J, leaving 7 bases between them. The CDR3 contains 12 residues. CDR3 in amino acids: CASSDSGTEAFF. The CDR3 DNA reads TGTGCCAGCAGTGATAGTGGGACTGAAGCTTTCTTT.

The chain has TRBV6-1 and TRBJ1-2; a weak D match, TRBD1 (6 bases). CDR1 and CDR2 from the germline V gene are MNHNS and SASEGT. The CDR3 is made up of 13 amino acids. Trimming removed 1 base at V and 8 bases at J, with 11 bases between. CDR3 amino acids: CASSEGGAGGYTF. The DNA for the CDR3 is TGTGCCAGCAGTGAAGGGGGGGCAGGAGGCTACACCTTC.

The chain carries TRBV18 and TRBJ1-4; 7 nucleotides match TRBD1. CDR3 length: 18 residues. V shed 1 base and J 3 bases; nucleotides not matched to a gene: 11. Germline V gene lookup returns CDR1 KGHSH and CDR2 LQKENI. The CDR3 coding sequence is TGTGCCAGCTCACCACGAGGAAACCTACAGGGGTCTAATGAAAAACTGTTTTTT. This gives the protein CASSPRGNLQGSNEKLFF.

This clone has more than one count but fewer than ten. This chain uses TRBV7-9 with TRBJ1-4; D perhaps matches TRBD1 (5 bases). The CDR3 contains 14 residues. Germline V gene lookup returns CDR1 SEHNR and CDR2 FQNEAQ (reference sequence). V was trimmed by 6 bases and J by 2 bases, leaving 10 bases between them. Here the CDR3 DNA reads TGTGCCAGCAGTGAGGGACCTACTAATGAAAAACTGTTTTTT. Protein sequence: CASSEGPTNEKLFF.

The CDR3 sequence: CASSLGTSGNNEQFF. The CDR3 bases are TGTGCCAGCAGCTTAGGGACTAGCGGGAACAATGAGCAGTTCTTC. This sequence joins TRBV7-7 and TRBJ2-1; 12 bases are shared with TRBD2. The CDR3 is 15 amino acids. J lost 5 bases, V lost 1 base, and 0 bases had no gene match. Germline loops: CDR1 SSHAT, CDR2 FNYEAQ (reference sequence).

This clone was observed a few times. The V and J genes are TRBV19 and TRBJ1-5; TRBD1 aligns across 7 bases. The germline V gene has CDR1 LNHDA and CDR2 SQIVND (reference sequence). The V gene end was trimmed by 5 bases and the J gene end by 5 bases; junction bases not matched to a gene: 3. This CDR3 region has 13 residues. The CDR3 DNA reads as TGTGCCAGTAGTCCACAGGGGTATCAGCCCCAGCATTTT. Translating it yields CASSPQGYQPQHF. The whole variable domain, remainder taken from reference TRBV19 and TRBJ1-5, is DGGITQSPKYLFRKEGQNVTLSCEQNLNHDAMYWYRQDPGQGLRLIYYSQIVNDFQKGDIAEGYSVSREKKESFPLTVTSAQKNPTAFYLCASSPQGYQPQHFGDGTRLSIL.

The chain has TRBV19 and TRBJ2-6; tentatively, D is TRBD2 (5 bases). Deletions cut 4 bases from V and 4 bases from J, with 14 bases between. The length of the CDR3 is 16 residues. Looked up from germline, CDR1 is LNHDA and CDR2 is SQIVND (reference sequence). The DNA for the CDR3 is TGTGCCAGTAGTAAGGACGCCTCGGGGGGGGCCAACGTCCTGACTTTC. Translating gives CASSKDASGGANVLTF. Supplemented by reference TRBV19 and TRBJ2-6, the full variable domain reads DGGITQSPKYLFRKEGQNVTLSCEQNLNHDAMYWYRQDPGQGLRLIYYSQIVNDFQKGDIAEGYSVSREKKESFPLTVTSAQKNPTAFYLCASSKDASGGANVLTFGAGSRLTVL.

This rearrangement joins TRBV12-5 to TRBJ2-6; 9 positions match TRBD1. The junction had 18 bases not matched to a gene; V was cut back by 0 bases and J by 0 bases. Germline CDR1 and CDR2: LGHNT and FRNRAP. This CDR3 region has 23 residues. CDR3 region: CASGLVRGDLFQDRGSGANVLTF. Written as DNA, the CDR3 is TGTGCTAGTGGTTTGGTACGGGGGGATTTGTTTCAGGACAGGGGCTCTGGGGCCAACGTCCTGACTTTC.

A few counts support this clone. The V gene is TRBV30, the J gene TRBJ1-1; no firm D call. Germline loops: CDR1 GTSNPN, CDR2 SVGIG (reference sequence). V was clipped by 3 bases and J by 1 base, with 12 bases between them. This CDR3 comprises 14 residues. The CDR3, as DNA: TGTGCCTGGAGCAGGCCGGGTACGAACACTGAAGCTTTCTTT. It encodes CAWSRPGTNTEAFF.

This chain uses TRBV7-3 with TRBJ1-2; no definite D call. V lost 5 bases and J 1 base, leaving 11 bases between the germline ends. The CDR3 contains 14 residues. Per germline, CDR1 SGHTA and CDR2 FQGTGA. For the CDR3, the DNA is TGTGCCAGCAGCCCTGGGGTTGATAACTATGGCTACACCTTC. The encoded protein is CASSPGVDNYGYTF.

This chain connects TRBV9 to TRBJ2-7; 15 bases are a match to TRBD2. The CDR3 sequence is 15 residues long. V shed 2 bases and J 7 bases; nucleotides not matched to a gene: 4. Per germline, CDR1 SGDLS and CDR2 YYNGEE. The CDR3 nucleotides are TGTGCCAGCAGCGTTGGACTAGCGGGAGGGCAAGAGCAGTACTTC. Its translation: CASSVGLAGGQEQYF.

The V call is TRBV7-3, the J call TRBJ2-2; no definite D call. The germline CDR1 and CDR2 sequences are SGHTA and FQGTGA. V shed 5 bases and J shed 9 bases, with 13 bases lying between them. The CDR3 totals 13 residues. In nucleotides, the CDR3 is TGTGCCAGCAGCCAAGACGTTGGGAGGGAGCTGTTTTTT. Translating it yields CASSQDVGRELFF.

The genes are TRBV5-4 and TRBJ2-1, with TRBD2 matching over 9 bases. The J segment lost 0 bases and the V segment lost 4 bases, leaving 5 bases of the junction unmatched. This CDR3 region has 16 residues. Per germline, CDR1 SGHNT and CDR2 YYREEE (reference sequence). CDR3 coding DNA: TGTGCCAGCAGCCCCACTAGCGGGTACTCCTACAATGAGCAGTTCTTC. Amino acid sequence: CASSPTSGYSYNEQFF.

This clone was counted once. The V call is TRBV5-1, the J call TRBJ2-7; the match to TRBD1 covers 9 bases. Germline CDR1 reads SGHRS; CDR2 reads YFSETQ. The CDR3 length is 15 residues. With 1 base clipped from V and 3 bases from J, the junction kept 5 bases outside the gene matches. The CDR3 DNA is TGCGCCAGCAGCTTGTGGGGGACAGGGAACTACGAGCAGTACTTC. Translating gives CASSLWGTGNYEQYF.